A selection of T cell receptor beta chains follows, all from one sample in a study of patients and donors after allogeneic stem cell transplantation. A single record per CDR3 protein comes from TCRdb applying MiXCR to the RT-PCR reads. The sample contains 65,000 to 80,000 distinct CDR3 sequences, 26% of which appear only once. Material for sequencing was blood, either unsorted or a sorted T cell fraction (not recorded which). The receptors were sampled from a human donor who was either an allogeneic HSCT recipient or a stem cell or donor lymphocyte infusion donor (not recorded which). It is not recorded whose cells these are; they may come from a transplant donor. The CDR3 runs from the conserved cysteine through the conserved F or W. The order of the fields is CDR3 protein, CDR3 DNA, J gene, clone size, V gene, D gene. D genes are given only for firm matches. Only some rows state a clone size, as once, few, many or a class for expanded clones.

CDR3 protein: CSVVLYEQYF
CDR3 DNA: TGCAGCGTTGTACTCTACGAGCAGTACTTC
J gene: TRBJ2-7
clone size: few
V gene: TRBV29-1
D gene: -

CDR3 protein: CASSLSRSGTGYGYTF
CDR3 DNA: TGTGCCAGCAGCTTAAGCCGATCCGGGACGGGGTATGGCTACACCTTC
J gene: TRBJ1-2
clone size: few
V gene: TRBV7-2
D gene: -

CDR3 protein: CASSARSEPFIHEQYF
CDR3 DNA: TGTGCCAGCAGTGCCCGGAGCGAACCTTTCATCCACGAGCAGTACTTC
J gene: TRBJ2-7
clone size: -
V gene: TRBV12-3/TRBV12-4
D gene: -

CDR3 protein: CASSWVPGYTEAFF
CDR3 DNA: TGTGCCAGCAGCTGGGTTCCTGGCTACACTGAAGCTTTCTTT
J gene: TRBJ1-1
clone size: -
V gene: TRBV7-2
D gene: -

CDR3 protein: CASSQAGTDSGNTIYF
CDR3 DNA: TGCGCCAGCAGCCAAGCCGGGACTGACTCTGGAAACACCATATATTTT
J gene: TRBJ1-3
clone size: few
V gene: TRBV4-1
D gene: -

CDR3 protein: CAILAGENEKLFF
CDR3 DNA: TGTGCCATTCTGGCAGGGGAAAATGAAAAACTGTTTTTT
J gene: TRBJ1-4
clone size: few
V gene: TRBV21-1
D gene: -

CDR3 protein: CASGTGFFYRARATNEKLFF
CDR3 DNA: TGTGCCAGCGGCACCGGTTTTTTTTACAGGGCCCGTGCAACTAATGAAAAACTGTTTTTT
J gene: TRBJ1-4
clone size: -
V gene: TRBV6-5
D gene: -

CDR3 protein: CASSVEGGTRAETQYF
CDR3 DNA: TGTGCCAGCAGCGTAGAGGGAGGGACTAGGGCGGAGACCCAGTACTTC
J gene: TRBJ2-5
clone size: few
V gene: TRBV9
D gene: TRBD2

CDR3 protein: CASSQSTPTQYF
CDR3 DNA: TGTGCCAGCAGCCAGTCTACGCCGACCCAGTACTTC
J gene: TRBJ2-5
clone size: -
V gene: TRBV12-3/TRBV12-4
D gene: -

CDR3 protein: CAGAKGTGYQETQYF
CDR3 DNA: TGTGCCGGGGCAAAAGGGACAGGGTACCAAGAGACCCAGTACTTC
J gene: TRBJ2-5
clone size: -
V gene: TRBV2
D gene: TRBD1

CDR3 protein: CASSLYRAPSGDEQFF
CDR3 DNA: TGTGCCAGCAGCTTATATCGGGCCCCTTCGGGGGATGAGCAGTTCTTC
J gene: TRBJ2-1
clone size: few
V gene: TRBV7-8
D gene: -

CDR3 protein: CASSFSRASGPSDEKLFF
CDR3 DNA: TGTGCCAGCAGTTTCAGCCGGGCCTCCGGGCCTTCGGATGAAAAACTGTTTTTT
J gene: TRBJ1-4
clone size: few
V gene: TRBV6-2/TRBV6-3
D gene: -

CDR3 protein: CASSLSGIGNTEAFF
CDR3 DNA: TGCGCCAGCAGCTTGTCCGGGATCGGGAACACTGAAGCTTTCTTT
J gene: TRBJ1-1
clone size: many
V gene: TRBV5-1
D gene: -

CDR3 protein: CASSQGDMGGNQPQHF
CDR3 DNA: TGTGCCAGCAGCCAAGGTGATATGGGTGGCAATCAGCCCCAGCATTTT
J gene: TRBJ1-5
clone size: few
V gene: TRBV4-2
D gene: -

CDR3 protein: CASTTGVEQFF
CDR3 DNA: TGTGCCAGCACGACAGGGGTAGAGCAGTTCTTC
J gene: TRBJ2-1
clone size: few
V gene: TRBV3-1
D gene: TRBD1

CDR3 protein: CSARQGPYSNQPQHF
CDR3 DNA: TGCAGTGCCAGACAGGGTCCCTATAGCAATCAGCCCCAGCATTTT
J gene: TRBJ1-5
clone size: -
V gene: TRBV20-1
D gene: TRBD1

CDR3 protein: CASSLPSRGDTQYF
CDR3 DNA: TGTGCCAGCAGCCTTCCTAGTCGGGGGGATACGCAGTATTTT
J gene: TRBJ2-3
clone size: few
V gene: TRBV9
D gene: -

CDR3 protein: CASSLTGDKGEQYF
CDR3 DNA: TGCGCCAGCAGCTTGACAGGGGACAAGGGCGAGCAGTACTTC
J gene: TRBJ2-7
clone size: -
V gene: TRBV5-1
D gene: TRBD1

CDR3 protein: CASTGPQETQYF
CDR3 DNA: TGCGCCAGCACAGGGCCTCAAGAGACCCAGTACTTC
J gene: TRBJ2-5
clone size: -
V gene: TRBV5-1
D gene: -

CDR3 protein: CASSPPQWTPTDPGNTIYF
CDR3 DNA: TGCGCCAGCAGCCCCCCCCAATGGACACCAACTGACCCTGGAAACACCATATATTTT
J gene: TRBJ1-3
clone size: medium-sized
V gene: TRBV5-1
D gene: -

CDR3 protein: CAARVRNTEAFF
CDR3 DNA: TGTGCCGCCCGGGTACGGAACACTGAAGCTTTCTTT
J gene: TRBJ1-1
clone size: -
V gene: TRBV7-9
D gene: -

CDR3 protein: CASSFHRNTEAFF
CDR3 DNA: TGCGCCAGCAGCTTTCACAGGAACACTGAAGCTTTCTTT
J gene: TRBJ1-1
clone size: -
V gene: TRBV5-1
D gene: -

CDR3 protein: CASSVYEQYF
CDR3 DNA: TGCGCCAGCAGTGTCTACGAGCAGTACTTC
J gene: TRBJ2-7
clone size: few
V gene: TRBV25-1
D gene: -

CDR3 protein: CASSLGPTITDTQYF
CDR3 DNA: TGTGCCAGCAGCTTAGGACCAACCATCACAGATACGCAGTATTTT
J gene: TRBJ2-3
clone size: -
V gene: TRBV11-1
D gene: -

CDR3 protein: CATSDTLFDTQYF
CDR3 DNA: TGTGCCACCAGTGATACTCTTTTTGATACGCAGTATTTT
J gene: TRBJ2-3
clone size: -
V gene: TRBV24-1
D gene: -

CDR3 protein: CASSLAPSTSGRVYNEQFF
CDR3 DNA: TGTGCCAGCAGTTTAGCCCCCTCTACTAGCGGGAGGGTCTACAATGAGCAGTTCTTC
J gene: TRBJ2-1
clone size: -
V gene: TRBV28
D gene: TRBD2

CDR3 protein: CASSPNGDYEQYF
CDR3 DNA: TGTGCCAGCTCACCGAACGGAGACTACGAGCAGTACTTC
J gene: TRBJ2-7
clone size: few
V gene: TRBV18
D gene: -

CDR3 protein: CASSQWGLADLNEQFF
CDR3 DNA: TGCGCCAGCAGCCAATGGGGACTAGCGGATCTTAATGAGCAGTTCTTC
J gene: TRBJ2-1
clone size: -
V gene: TRBV4-3
D gene: TRBD2

CDR3 protein: CASSLVAGGNNEQFF
CDR3 DNA: TGTGCCAGCAGCTTGGTAGCGGGGGGGAACAATGAGCAGTTCTTC
J gene: TRBJ2-1
clone size: few
V gene: TRBV5-4
D gene: TRBD2

CDR3 protein: CASSSPPRSYEQYF
CDR3 DNA: TGTGCCAGCAGCTCCCCCCCCCGTTCCTACGAGCAGTACTTC
J gene: TRBJ2-7
clone size: -
V gene: TRBV11-3
D gene: -

CDR3 protein: CASSTTGGSYGYTF
CDR3 DNA: TGTGCCAGTAGTACCACAGGGGGTAGCTATGGCTACACCTTC
J gene: TRBJ1-2
clone size: few
V gene: TRBV19
D gene: TRBD1

CDR3 protein: CSANGGSRAFF
CDR3 DNA: TGCAGTGCTAATGGGGGGAGTCGAGCTTTCTTT
J gene: TRBJ1-1
clone size: few
V gene: TRBV20-1
D gene: -

CDR3 protein: CASCSGGVQETQYF
CDR3 DNA: TGCGCCAGCTGTAGCGGGGGGGTCCAAGAGACCCAGTACTTC
J gene: TRBJ2-5
clone size: -
V gene: TRBV5-1
D gene: TRBD2

CDR3 protein: CASSRTGTDYEQYF
CDR3 DNA: TGCGCCAGCAGCCGGACCGGGACAGACTACGAGCAGTACTTC
J gene: TRBJ2-7
clone size: -
V gene: TRBV4-3
D gene: TRBD1

CDR3 protein: CASSLWQIRNNEQFF
CDR3 DNA: TGCGCCAGCAGCTTGTGGCAGATTCGAAACAATGAGCAGTTCTTC
J gene: TRBJ2-1
clone size: -
V gene: TRBV5-1
D gene: -

CDR3 protein: CASSEGLHYSYNEQFF
CDR3 DNA: TGTGCCAGCAGTGAAGGGCTTCACTACTCCTACAATGAGCAGTTCTTC
J gene: TRBJ2-1
clone size: -
V gene: TRBV6-1
D gene: -

CDR3 protein: CASSPDRGRGNQPQHF
CDR3 DNA: TGTGCCAGCAGCCCCGACAGGGGGCGAGGCAATCAGCCCCAGCATTTT
J gene: TRBJ1-5
clone size: few
V gene: TRBV7-2
D gene: TRBD1

CDR3 protein: CASSLIHNEQFF
CDR3 DNA: TGTGCCAGCAGCCTGATTCACAATGAGCAGTTCTTC
J gene: TRBJ2-1
clone size: few
V gene: TRBV7-9
D gene: -